This section outlines one TCR beta chain sequence together with its context. Its antigen is not known. This specimen belongs to a study of T cells expressing NK-cell markers. Study at large: The TCR beta repertoires originated in sorted CD3+CD56+NKG2C+, CD3+CD56+NKG2C- and CD3+CD56-NKG2C+ T cells.

Per the germline V gene, CDR1 is DFQATT and CDR2 is SNEGSKA (reference sequence). The CDR3 has 16 residues. TCRdb derives one entry per CDR3 protein from the 5' RACE reads, leaving out DNA. This listing includes more than 90,000 distinct CDR3 sequences. The study's findings and limits: These clonotypes, the leaders elsewhere, also led the CD3+CD56-NKG2C+ fraction in a handful of donors.

This receptor was identified in a woman aged 18 to 69 in good health. The rearrangement uses TRBV20-1 and TRBJ2-3. Sequenced material: blood T cells: a sorted CD56 or NKG2C T cell subset, CD4+ or CD8+ T cells, or bulk PBMC T cells (not recorded which). The CDR3 sequence: CSARPVAWGWTDTQYF.